What follows are 29 T cell receptor beta chains derived from one specimen sequenced in a study of blood T cell repertoires in COVID-19. Sequencing was performed with immunoSEQ multiplex PCR; in TCRdb, only in-frame clones are kept and a portion is missing. The top ten clones hold about 5.7% of a sample with roughly 150,000 clones, 75% to 90% of them seen once. Sequencing was performed on peripheral blood. The receptors here all came from an elderly man with acute or convalescent COVID-19.

The chain is built from TRBV6-5 and TRBJ2-5; D possibly corresponds to TRBD2 (5 bases). V lost 5 bases, J lost 3 bases, and 10 bases lay in between. CDR1 MNHEY and CDR2 SVGAGI come from the germline V gene. This CDR3 region has 13 residues. CDR3 DNA: TGTGCCAGCAGTCGCGGGTCCGAAGAGACCCAGTACTTC. Protein product: CASSRGSEETQYF.

V and J are TRBV7-9 and TRBJ2-7; 13 bases map to TRBD2. From germline, CDR1 is SEHNR and CDR2 FQNEAQ (reference sequence). The J segment lost 5 bases and the V segment lost 8 bases, leaving 0 bases of the junction unmatched. The CDR3 runs 12 residues. The CDR3 loop is CASGTSGNEQYF. CDR3 coding DNA: TGTGCCAGCGGGACTAGCGGGAACGAGCAGTACTTC.

V usage is TRBV2 and J usage is TRBJ2-2; TRBD1 is a possible D gene (6 bases). V was trimmed by 1 base and J by 0 bases, leaving 18 bases between them. The germline CDR1 and CDR2 sequences are SNHLY and FYNNEI. This CDR3 is 19 amino acids long. CDR3 region: CASSEGTARYSANTGELFF. The CDR3 DNA is TGTGCCAGCAGTGAAGGGACAGCCCGATATAGCGCGAACACCGGGGAGCTGTTTTTT.

The chain couples TRBV5-1 to TRBJ2-1, with 9 positions matching TRBD2. Germline CDR1 SGHRS, CDR2 YFSETQ. Germline trimming cut 1 base from V and 5 bases from J; bases unmatched to any gene: 1. This CDR3 contains 14 residues. The CDR3 sequence: CASSLSSGNNEQFF. CDR3 sequence (DNA): TGCGCCAGCAGCTTGTCTAGCGGGAACAATGAGCAGTTCTTC.

The chain carries TRBV28 and TRBJ1-4; the match to TRBD1 covers 9 bases. The germline CDR1 and CDR2 sequences are MDHEN and SYDVKM. V was clipped by 6 bases and J by 8 bases; unmatched bases: 7. The CDR3 is 14 amino acids. Here the CDR3 reads CASRMGQGGEKLFF. In DNA, the CDR3 is TGTGCCAGCAGAATGGGACAGGGTGGGGAAAAACTGTTTTTT.

This clone showed up just a few times. The chain carries TRBV9 and TRBJ1-6; D uncertain. V lost 3 bases, J lost 0 bases, and 13 bases lay in between. The CDR3 totals 17 residues. Germline V gives CDR1 SGDLS, CDR2 YYNGEE. The CDR3 reads CASSATDVSSYNSPLHF. The CDR3 DNA follows: TGTGCCAGCAGCGCCACAGACGTGAGCTCCTATAATTCACCCCTCCACTTT.

The chain joins TRBV19 to TRBJ2-5, with TRBD1 as a possible D gene (6 bases). CDR1 is LNHDA, CDR2 SQIVND, per germline (reference sequence). V was clipped by 5 bases and J by 4 bases, with 11 bases between them. The length of the CDR3 is 13 residues. The DNA for the CDR3 is TGTGCCAGTAGTGTCAACAGGGTAGAGACCCAGTACTTC. Its protein product is CASSVNRVETQYF. Full variable domain (rest looked up from reference TRBV19 and TRBJ2-5): DGGITQSPKYLFRKEGQNVTLSCEQNLNHDAMYWYRQDPGQGLRLIYYSQIVNDFQKGDIAEGYSVSREKKESFPLTVTSAQKNPTAFYLCASSVNRVETQYFGPGTRLLVL.

The rearrangement joins TRBV5-4 to TRBJ1-2; 7 bases align to TRBD1. Trimming took 0 bases from V and 6 from J; bases not matched to a gene: 2. Germline loops: CDR1 SGHNT, CDR2 YYREEE (reference sequence). The length of the CDR3 is 13 residues. CDR3 nucleotide sequence: TGTGCCAGCAGCTTGGTGGGGACAGATGGCTACACCTTC. As protein: CASSLVGTDGYTF.

This clone turned up a few times. The chain uses TRBV5-4 and TRBJ2-2; tentative D call: TRBD1 (6 bases). The length of the CDR3 is 17 residues. Germline V gene sequence: CDR1 SGHNT, CDR2 YYREEE (reference sequence). Trimming shortened V by 0 bases and J by 0 bases, and 12 bases separated the two germline ends. In DNA form, the CDR3 reads TGTGCCAGCAGCTTGGCGTTCGGACAGACGAACACCGGGGAGCTGTTTTTT. It codes for CASSLAFGQTNTGELFF.

J is TRBJ2-3 and V is TRBV28; 7 bases agree with TRBD1. V dropped 5 bases and J dropped 5; count of bases not matched to a gene: 10. The germline V gene encodes CDR1 MDHEN and CDR2 SYDVKM. This CDR3 has 15 residues. CDR3 protein: CASSPPGTAGDTQYF. Here the CDR3 DNA reads TGTGCCAGCAGTCCCCCCGGGACAGCCGGAGATACGCAGTATTTT.

The chain recombines TRBV7-6 with TRBJ2-1, with D tentatively TRBD2 (7 bases). The CDR3 has 17 amino acids. Germline V gene data show CDR1 as SGHVS and CDR2 as FNYEAQ. V was trimmed by 5 bases and J by 0 bases, leaving 17 bases between them. The CDR3 DNA reads TGTGCCAGCAGCGCCCGGGGCGGGGGCACCTCCTACAATGAGCAGTTCTTC. This sequence encodes CASSARGGGTSYNEQFF.

This clone was counted once. The V call is TRBV7-2, the J call TRBJ1-5; 8 positions match TRBD1. Germline V gene lookup returns CDR1 SGHTA and CDR2 FQGNSA. CDR3 length equals 14 residues. The V segment lost 2 bases and the J segment 7 bases; nucleotides outside the gene matches: 4. The CDR3 DNA is TGTGCCAGCAGCTTAACGGCAGGGGGCCAGCCCCAGCATTTT. Protein: CASSLTAGGQPQHF.

This clone was observed a single time. V usage is TRBV27 and J usage is TRBJ2-1, with a possible D match to TRBD2 (5 bases). CDR3 length: 15 amino acids. V lost 7 bases and J lost 0, with 13 bases in between. Per the germline V gene, CDR1 is MNHEY and CDR2 is SMNVEV (reference sequence). The CDR3 region is CASTSIGSSYNEQFF. CDR3 nucleotide sequence: TGTGCCAGCACTTCTATTGGGAGCTCCTACAATGAGCAGTTCTTC.

This chain uses TRBV7-9 with TRBJ2-7, with D tentatively TRBD2 (6 bases). The CDR3 extends over 14 amino acids. Germline lookup yields CDR1 SEHNR and CDR2 FQNEAQ (reference sequence). V lost 4 bases, J lost 5 bases, and 15 bases lay in between. The CDR3 here is CASSYRDFPHEQYF. CDR3 DNA: TGTGCCAGCAGCTACCGGGACTTCCCTCACGAGCAGTACTTC.

In its sample, this clone was seen once. The V gene is TRBV5-1, the J gene TRBJ2-1; the D gene is possibly TRBD1 (6 bases). Trimming took off 4 bases at V and 6 bases at J, with 17 bases between the two ends. Germline lookup yields CDR1 SGHRS and CDR2 YFSETQ. The CDR3 has 15 amino acids. CDR3 region: CASSEMTGWGNEQFF. The CDR3 nucleotides read TGCGCCAGCAGCGAAATGACAGGCTGGGGCAATGAGCAGTTCTTC. Combining the CDR3 with reference TRBV5-1 and TRBJ2-1 gives the whole variable domain KAGVTQTPRYLIKTRGQQVTLSCSPISGHRSVSWYQQTPGQGLQFLFEYFSETQRNKGNFPGRFSGRQFSNSRSEMNVSTLELGDSALYLCASSEMTGWGNEQFFGPGTRLTVL.

The chain is built from TRBV7-6 and TRBJ1-3, with TRBD1 as a possible D gene (6 bases). Germline CDR1 SGHVS, CDR2 FNYEAQ. The CDR3 covers 16 residues. V was clipped by 1 base and J by 3 bases, with 13 bases between them. In DNA, the CDR3 is TGTGCCAGCAGCTTAGATACAGGGAAGATTGGAAACACCATATATTTT. Protein product: CASSLDTGKIGNTIYF.

The J gene is TRBJ1-6, the V gene TRBV6-5; D is possibly TRBD1 (5 bases). Per germline, CDR1 MNHEY and CDR2 SVGAGI. The CDR3 loop spans 13 amino acids. V lost 0 bases and J lost 12, with 9 bases in between. For the CDR3, the DNA is TGTGCCAGCAGTTACTCCGGGGGTAGACCCCTCCACTTT. This encodes CASSYSGGRPLHF.

Concerning this clone: At one boundary the junction diverges from the germline segment, which might be a read error. The chain has TRBV6-5 and TRBJ1-3; 9 nucleotides agree with TRBD1. This CDR3 contains 15 residues. Germline V CDR1 and CDR2: MNHEY, SVGAGI. The CDR3 spells CASSNSGTGIQTIYF. DNA of the CDR3: TGTGCCAGCAGTAACTCCGGGACAGGGATACAGACCATATATTTT.

This chain joins TRBV5-6 and TRBJ2-1; D may be TRBD1 (6 bases). In germline, CDR1 is SGHDT, CDR2 YYEEEE. Trimming took off 0 bases at V and 4 bases at J, with 11 bases between the two ends. CDR3 size: 15 residues. The CDR3 coding sequence is TGTGCCAGCAGCTTGGGGCAGGGGAGATACAATGAGCAGTTCTTC. Protein product: CASSLGQGRYNEQFF.

DNA of the CDR3: TGCGCCAGCAGCCCCCGGGGGGGCGGGGAGCTGTTTTTT. Amino acids: CASSPRGGGELFF. The V call is TRBV5-1, the J call TRBJ2-2; TRBD2 aligns across 8 bases. The germline CDR1 and CDR2 sequences are SGHRS and YFSETQ. This CDR3 spans 13 amino acids. V dropped 4 bases and J dropped 7; count of bases not matched to a gene: 3.

CDR3 sequence: CASSVEPLTLDTQYF. In DNA, the CDR3 is TGTGCCAGCAGCGTAGAGCCCCTGACATTGGATACGCAGTATTTT. The J gene is TRBJ2-3, the V gene TRBV9; D remains unclear. Trimming took off 0 bases at V and 6 bases at J, with 14 bases between the two ends. This CDR3 is 15 amino acids long. Germline V CDR1 and CDR2: SGDLS, YYNGEE. Variable domain in full (rest from reference TRBV9 and TRBJ2-3): DSGVTQTPKHLITATGQRVTLRCSPRSGDLSVYWYQQSLDQGLQFLIQYYNGEERAKGNILERFSAQQFPDLHSELNLSSLELGDSALYFCASSVEPLTLDTQYFGPGTRLTVL.

This clone is a singleton in its sample. The chain has TRBV5-1 and TRBJ1-3; possibly TRBD1 for D (5 bases). The ends were cut back, 4 bases at V and 3 bases at J, with 17 bases in the middle. The germline V gene encodes CDR1 SGHRS and CDR2 YFSETQ. The CDR3 sequence is 16 residues long. CDR3 sequence (DNA): TGCGCCAGCAGCCGGGTAGGGGCGAGTGGTGGAAACACCATATATTTT. Its protein is CASSRVGASGGNTIYF.

The V and J genes are TRBV30 and TRBJ2-2; 16 positions match TRBD2. CDR1 and CDR2 from the germline V gene are GTSNPN and SVGIG (reference sequence). Germline trimming cut 4 bases from V and 6 bases from J; bases unmatched to any gene: 11. The CDR3 contains 18 residues. CDR3 DNA: TGTGCCTGGAATCCGGGACTAGCGGGGGGGCCTCGATCCGGGGAGCTGTTTTTT. Translated: CAWNPGLAGGPRSGELFF.

The V call is TRBV28, the J call TRBJ1-4; possibly TRBD1 for D (6 bases). CDR1 MDHEN and CDR2 SYDVKM come from the germline V gene. The CDR3 has 15 residues. The germline V and J ends were trimmed by 6 bases and 7 bases, with 18 bases remaining between them. The CDR3 bases are TGTGCCAGCAGACCCGGGGGACTAGGGGGTGAAAAACTGTTTTTT. Translating it yields CASRPGGLGGEKLFF.

The gene calls are TRBV19 and TRBJ1-5; D unclear. The V and J ends lost 3 bases and 1 base respectively, with 7 bases between them. CDR3 length: 14 amino acids. Germline-derived CDR1 and CDR2 are LNHDA and SQIVND (reference sequence). The CDR3 DNA sequence: TGTGCCAGTAGTATCGGTTGGAGCAATCAGCCCCAGCATTTT. This encodes CASSIGWSNQPQHF.

The genes are TRBV7-9 and TRBJ1-2; 10 positions match TRBD1. V lost 5 bases to trimming and J lost 4 bases; unmatched junction nucleotides: 7. This CDR3 region has 15 residues. CDR1 and CDR2 (germline): SEHNR, FQNEAQ (reference sequence). DNA for the CDR3: TGTGCCAGCAGCGCACCGGGACAGGGGATCTATGGCTACACCTTC. Protein sequence: CASSAPGQGIYGYTF. Combining the CDR3 with reference TRBV7-9 and TRBJ1-2 gives the whole variable domain DTGVSQNPRHKITKRGQNVTFRCDPISEHNRLYWYRQTLGQGPEFLTYFQNEAQLEKSRLLSDRFSAERPKGSFSTLEIQRTEQGDSAMYLCASSAPGQGIYGYTFGSGTRLTVV.

V usage is TRBV5-3 and J usage is TRBJ2-3; 7 nucleotides align to TRBD2. TRBV5-3 is flagged as an ORF with uncertain function. This CDR3 comprises 18 residues. V lost 0 bases and J lost 4; bases outside the gene matches: 14. CDR3 sequence reads: CARSLGIHGRVFADTQYF. The CDR3 DNA sequence: TGTGCCAGAAGCTTGGGGATCCATGGGAGGGTATTTGCAGATACGCAGTATTTT.

The chain uses TRBV28 and TRBJ2-7; TRBD2 is a possible D gene (6 bases). The germline gives CDR1 MDHEN, CDR2 SYDVKM. This CDR3 is built from 16 residues. Trimming pared 7 bases from V and 1 base from J, leaving 20 bases between. The CDR3 spells CASNAPGGSGSYEQYF. CDR3 sequence (DNA): TGTGCCAGCAACGCCCCCGGGGGAAGTGGGTCCTACGAGCAGTACTTC.

This chain links TRBV6-5 with TRBJ1-5; TRBD1 matches 8 bases. Germline lookup yields CDR1 MNHEY and CDR2 SVGAGI. J lost 6 bases, V lost 7 bases, and 5 bases had no gene match. The length of the CDR3 is 13 residues. CDR3 sequence: CASKQGAGQPQHF. The CDR3 DNA is TGTGCCAGCAAGCAGGGGGCAGGTCAGCCCCAGCATTTT.